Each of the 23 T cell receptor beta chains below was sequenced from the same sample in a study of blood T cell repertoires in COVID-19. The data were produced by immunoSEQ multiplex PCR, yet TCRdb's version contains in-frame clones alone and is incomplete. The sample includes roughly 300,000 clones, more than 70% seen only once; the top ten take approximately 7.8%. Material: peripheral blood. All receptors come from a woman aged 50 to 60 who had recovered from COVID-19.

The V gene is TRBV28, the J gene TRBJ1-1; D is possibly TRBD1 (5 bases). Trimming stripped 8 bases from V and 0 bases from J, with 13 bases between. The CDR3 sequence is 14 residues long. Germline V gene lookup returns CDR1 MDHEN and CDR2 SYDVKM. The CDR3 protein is CASAYGTVNTEAFF. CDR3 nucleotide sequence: TGTGCCAGCGCCTACGGGACTGTGAACACTGAAGCTTTCTTT.

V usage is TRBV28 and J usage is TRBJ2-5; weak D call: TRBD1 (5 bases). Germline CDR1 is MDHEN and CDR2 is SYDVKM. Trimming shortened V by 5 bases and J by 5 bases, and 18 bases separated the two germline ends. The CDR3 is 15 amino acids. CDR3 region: CASSELSRVEETQYF. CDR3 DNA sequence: TGTGCCAGCAGTGAGTTAAGCAGGGTGGAGGAGACCCAGTACTTC. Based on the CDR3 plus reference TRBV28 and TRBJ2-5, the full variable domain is DVKVTQSSRYLVKRTGEKVFLECVQDMDHENMFWYRQDPGLGLRLIYFSYDVKMKEKGDIPEGYSVSREKKERFSLILESASTNQTSMYLCASSELSRVEETQYFGPGTRLLVL.

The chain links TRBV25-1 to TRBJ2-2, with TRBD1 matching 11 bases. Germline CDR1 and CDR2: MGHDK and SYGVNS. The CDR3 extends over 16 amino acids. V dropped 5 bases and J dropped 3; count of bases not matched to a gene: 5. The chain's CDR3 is CASSKGQGGYTGELFF. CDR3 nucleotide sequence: TGTGCCAGCAGTAAGGGACAGGGGGGATACACCGGGGAGCTGTTTTTT.

CDR3 DNA sequence: TGTGCCACCCGCCCTGGAGGGGCCAACTATGGCTACACCTTC. It specifies CATRPGGANYGYTF. V usage is TRBV6-5 and J usage is TRBJ1-2, with D perhaps TRBD1 (5 bases). Deletions cut 10 bases from V and 2 bases from J, with 17 bases between. The CDR3 loop spans 14 amino acids. Germline assignment: CDR1 MNHEY and CDR2 SVGAGI.

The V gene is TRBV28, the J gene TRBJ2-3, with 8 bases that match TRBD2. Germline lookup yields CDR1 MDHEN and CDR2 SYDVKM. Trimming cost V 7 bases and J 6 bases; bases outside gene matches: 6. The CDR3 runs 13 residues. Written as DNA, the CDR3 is TGTGCCAGCACCCCGGGGGGGAGCGATACGCAGTATTTT. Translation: CASTPGGSDTQYF.

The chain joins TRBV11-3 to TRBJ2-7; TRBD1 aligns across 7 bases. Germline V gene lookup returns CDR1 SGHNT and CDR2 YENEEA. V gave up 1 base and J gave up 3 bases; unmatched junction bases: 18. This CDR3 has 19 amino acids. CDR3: CASSLVSPITGERVYEQYF. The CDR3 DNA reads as TGTGCCAGCAGCTTAGTAAGCCCAATCACAGGGGAAAGAGTCTACGAGCAGTACTTC.

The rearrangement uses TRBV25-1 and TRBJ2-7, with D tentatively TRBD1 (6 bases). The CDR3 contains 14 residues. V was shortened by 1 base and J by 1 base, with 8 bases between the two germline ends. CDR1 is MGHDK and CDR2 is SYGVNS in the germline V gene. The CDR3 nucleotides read TGTGCCAGCAGTGAATCCGGACAGTCCTACGAGCAGTACTTC. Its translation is CASSESGQSYEQYF.

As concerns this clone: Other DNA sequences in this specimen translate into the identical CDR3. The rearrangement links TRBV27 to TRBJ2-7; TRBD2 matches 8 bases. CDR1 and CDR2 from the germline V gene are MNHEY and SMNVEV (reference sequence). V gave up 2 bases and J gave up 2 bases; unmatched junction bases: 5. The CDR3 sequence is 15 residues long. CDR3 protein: CASSLLAGGPYEQYF. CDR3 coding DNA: TGTGCCAGCAGTTTACTAGCGGGCGGCCCCTACGAGCAGTACTTC.

The CDR3 nucleotides are TGTGCCAGCAGTCTCATGGTATCGGACACTGAAGCTTTCTTT. Residues: CASSLMVSDTEAFF. The V call is TRBV6-5, the J call TRBJ1-1; D unclear. The CDR3 runs 14 residues. CDR1 and CDR2 (germline): MNHEY, SVGAGI. V lost 5 bases and J 3 bases, leaving 13 bases between the germline ends.

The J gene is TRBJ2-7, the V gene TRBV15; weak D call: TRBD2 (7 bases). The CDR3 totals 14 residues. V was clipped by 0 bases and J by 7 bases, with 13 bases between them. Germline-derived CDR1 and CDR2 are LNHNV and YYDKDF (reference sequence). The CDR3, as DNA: TGTGCCACCAGCAGAGAAGGGGGGGCGAGAGAGCAGTACTTC. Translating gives CATSREGGAREQYF.

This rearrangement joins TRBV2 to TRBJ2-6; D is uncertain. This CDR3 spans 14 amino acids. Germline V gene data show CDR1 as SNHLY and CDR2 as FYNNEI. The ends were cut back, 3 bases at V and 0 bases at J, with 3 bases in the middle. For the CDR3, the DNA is TGTGCCAGCAGTGACAGCTCTGGGGCCAACGTCCTGACTTTC. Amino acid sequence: CASSDSSGANVLTF.

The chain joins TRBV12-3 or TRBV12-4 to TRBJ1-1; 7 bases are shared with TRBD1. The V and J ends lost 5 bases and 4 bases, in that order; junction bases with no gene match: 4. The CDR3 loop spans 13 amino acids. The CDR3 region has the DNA TGTGCCAGCAGTATTGCAGGGGGCACTGAAGCTTTCTTT. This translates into CASSIAGGTEAFF.

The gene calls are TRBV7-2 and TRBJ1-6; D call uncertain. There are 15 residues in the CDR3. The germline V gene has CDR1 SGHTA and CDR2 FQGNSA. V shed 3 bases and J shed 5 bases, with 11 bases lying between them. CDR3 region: CASSFWQADNSPLHF. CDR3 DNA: TGTGCCAGCAGCTTCTGGCAGGCAGATAATTCACCCCTCCACTTT.

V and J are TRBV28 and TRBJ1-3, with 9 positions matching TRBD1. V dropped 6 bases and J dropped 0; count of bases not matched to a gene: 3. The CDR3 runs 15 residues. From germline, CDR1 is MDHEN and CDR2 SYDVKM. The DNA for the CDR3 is TGTGCCAGCAGACCGACAGGGGGCTCTGGAAACACCATATATTTT. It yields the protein CASRPTGGSGNTIYF.

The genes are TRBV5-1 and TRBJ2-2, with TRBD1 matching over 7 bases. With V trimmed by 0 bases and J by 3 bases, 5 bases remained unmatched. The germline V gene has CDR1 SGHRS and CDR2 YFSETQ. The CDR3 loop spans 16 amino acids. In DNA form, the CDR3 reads TGCGCCAGCAGCTTGGCCGGGACAGCGGACACCGGGGAGCTGTTTTTT. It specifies CASSLAGTADTGELFF.

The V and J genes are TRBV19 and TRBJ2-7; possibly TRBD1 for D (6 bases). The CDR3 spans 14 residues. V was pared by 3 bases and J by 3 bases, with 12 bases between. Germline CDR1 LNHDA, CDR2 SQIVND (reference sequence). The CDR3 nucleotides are TGTGCCAGTAGTATCAGGGGAAGAAGCTACGAGCAGTACTTC. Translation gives CASSIRGRSYEQYF.

The CDR3 bases are TGTGCCAGCAGCGCGCGGGACGGAGGAAACACCATATATTTT. Translation gives CASSARDGGNTIYF. This chain connects TRBV9 to TRBJ1-3; possibly TRBD1 for D (5 bases). The CDR3 contains 14 residues. With 3 bases removed from V and 4 bases from J, the gap between germline ends came to 11 bases. Germline V gene data show CDR1 as SGDLS and CDR2 as YYNGEE.

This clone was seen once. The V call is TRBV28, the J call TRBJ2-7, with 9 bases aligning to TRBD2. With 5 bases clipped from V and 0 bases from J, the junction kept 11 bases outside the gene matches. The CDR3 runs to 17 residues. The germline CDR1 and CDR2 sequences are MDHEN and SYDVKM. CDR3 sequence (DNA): TGTGCCAGCAGTCCCATGGCTAGCGGGATTCGCTCCTACGAGCAGTACTTC. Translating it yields CASSPMASGIRSYEQYF.

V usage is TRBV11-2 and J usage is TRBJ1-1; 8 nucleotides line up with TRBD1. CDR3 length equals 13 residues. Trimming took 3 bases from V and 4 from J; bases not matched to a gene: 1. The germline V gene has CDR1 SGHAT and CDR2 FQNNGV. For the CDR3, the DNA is TGTGCCAGCAGCTTTGACAGGGGCACTGAAGCTTTCTTT. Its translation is CASSFDRGTEAFF.

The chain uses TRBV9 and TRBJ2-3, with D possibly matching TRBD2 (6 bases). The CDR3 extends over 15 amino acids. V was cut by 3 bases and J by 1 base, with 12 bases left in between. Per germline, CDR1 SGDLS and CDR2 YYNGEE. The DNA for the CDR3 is TGTGCCAGCAGCGCCCGGGAGATCCGCACAGATACGCAGTATTTT. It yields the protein CASSAREIRTDTQYF.

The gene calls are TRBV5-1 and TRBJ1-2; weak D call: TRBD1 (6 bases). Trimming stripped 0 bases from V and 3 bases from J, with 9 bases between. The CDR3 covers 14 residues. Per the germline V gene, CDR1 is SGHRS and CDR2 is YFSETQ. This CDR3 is CASSLGTGYYGYTF. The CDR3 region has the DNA TGCGCCAGCAGCTTGGGAACAGGGTACTATGGCTACACCTTC.

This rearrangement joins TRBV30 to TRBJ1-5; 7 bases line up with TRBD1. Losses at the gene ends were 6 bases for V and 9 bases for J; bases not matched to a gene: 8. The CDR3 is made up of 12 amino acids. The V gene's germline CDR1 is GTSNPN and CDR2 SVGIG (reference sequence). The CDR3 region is CACQGEHGPQHF. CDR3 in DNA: TGTGCCTGCCAGGGGGAACACGGGCCCCAGCATTTT.

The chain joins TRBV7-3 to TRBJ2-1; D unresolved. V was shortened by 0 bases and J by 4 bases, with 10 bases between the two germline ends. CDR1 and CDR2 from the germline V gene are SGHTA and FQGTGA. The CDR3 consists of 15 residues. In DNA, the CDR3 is TGTGCCAGCAGCTTAACGGGCGATGGATACAATGAGCAGTTCTTC. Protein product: CASSLTGDGYNEQFF.